Below are 8 T cell receptor beta chains sequenced from a single sample in a study of radiation and T cells in renal cell carcinoma. Produced via immunoSEQ multiplex PCR; TCRdb's table is partial and in-frame only. The table lists about 50,000 clones, roughly 83% of them singletons. Time point of the sample: baseline pretreatment blood. Treatment specified: 15 Gy SBRT to primary tumor, nephrectomy 4 weeks later. The sample was blood, taken from a patient whose treatment included radiotherapy and nephrectomy. These receptors were obtained from a woman between 65 and 79 years old with renal cell carcinoma.

The chain employs TRBV27 and TRBJ2-7, with D possibly being TRBD1 (5 bases). From germline, CDR1 is MNHEY and CDR2 SMNVEV (reference sequence). This CDR3 comprises 14 residues. Trimming stripped 4 bases from V and 3 bases from J, with 13 bases between. CDR3 DNA: TGTGCCAGCAGTTCTGCAGGGCGATACTACGAGCAGTACTTC. Encoded protein: CASSSAGRYYEQYF.

This clone has just one count. The same CDR3 also results from other DNA sequences found in this sample. The chain has TRBV5-1 and TRBJ1-2; perhaps TRBD1 as D (5 bases). Trimming left V 4 bases short and J 1 base short, with 8 bases between. This CDR3 comprises 13 residues. Germline V lookup: CDR1 SGHRS, CDR2 YFSETQ. CDR3 amino acids: CASSPDSNYGYTF. The CDR3, as DNA: TGCGCCAGCAGCCCTGACAGTAACTATGGCTACACCTTC.

The rearrangement uses TRBV6-6 and TRBJ2-7; the match to TRBD2 covers 8 bases. This CDR3 is 15 amino acids long. Germline V lookup: CDR1 MNHNY, CDR2 SVGAGI (reference sequence). The V segment lost 4 bases and the J segment 2 bases; nucleotides outside the gene matches: 7. The CDR3 nucleotides are TGTGCCAGCAGTTTGAGGACTAGCAACCCCTACGAGCAGTACTTC. Translation: CASSLRTSNPYEQYF.

This chain links TRBV11-2 with TRBJ2-3; D might be TRBD2 (5 bases). The CDR3 sequence is 15 residues long. V was cut by 0 bases and J by 1 base, with 8 bases left in between. Germline V gene lookup returns CDR1 SGHAT and CDR2 FQNNGV. The CDR3 loop is CASSLDSSGTDTQYF. The CDR3 DNA is TGTGCCAGCAGCTTAGATAGTAGCGGCACAGATACGCAGTATTTT. The whole variable domain, remainder taken from reference TRBV11-2 and TRBJ2-3, is EAGVAQSPRYKIIEKRQSVAFWCNPISGHATLYWYQQILGQGPKLLIQFQNNGVVDDSQLPKDRFSAERLKGVDSTLKIQPAKLEDSAVYLCASSLDSSGTDTQYFGPGTRLTVL.

This clone was observed a single time. The rearrangement links TRBV19 to TRBJ2-3; TRBD1 agrees at 8 bases. J lost 1 base, V lost 9 bases, and 9 bases had no gene match. In germline, CDR1 is LNHDA, CDR2 SQIVND (reference sequence). CDR3 size: 15 residues. DNA for the CDR3: TGTGCCAGCCTAGGACAGGGAGGCCGCACAGATACGCAGTATTTT. It is translated as CASLGQGGRTDTQYF.

This clone was recorded a few times. V gene TRBV19 combines with J gene TRBJ2-1; D may be TRBD2 (5 bases). Per germline, CDR1 LNHDA and CDR2 SQIVND (reference sequence). The V gene lost 6 bases and the J gene lost 6 bases, with 9 bases spanning the gap. This CDR3 spans 12 amino acids. Here the CDR3 DNA reads TGTGCCAGTAGCCATGGACTCAATGAGCAGTTCTTC. This gives the protein CASSHGLNEQFF.

Only one count was recorded for this clone. The chain recombines TRBV12-5 with TRBJ2-1, with D unclear. The CDR3 covers 17 residues. V lost 6 bases, J lost 6 bases, and 24 bases lay in between. Germline V gives CDR1 LGHNT, CDR2 FRNRAP. The CDR3 reads CASGPDSSPRFRNEQFF. As DNA, the CDR3 is TGTGCTAGTGGCCCAGACTCGTCTCCCCGGTTTCGCAATGAGCAGTTCTTC.

The sample holds one count of this clone. The chain links TRBV4-1 to TRBJ2-2; weak D call: TRBD1 (6 bases). Germline values: CDR1 MGHRA, CDR2 YSYEKL. The V end lost 0 bases, the J end lost 3 bases, and 17 bases lay between the germline ends. This CDR3 is built from 18 residues. CDR3 in amino acids: CASSQEALMGADTGELFF. CDR3 nucleotides: TGCGCCAGCAGCCAAGAAGCCCTGATGGGGGCGGACACCGGGGAGCTGTTTTTT.